The T cell receptor (beta chain) described here comes from a study of post-analysis software for immune sequencing data. Built from TCR beta cDNA, the libraries had unique molecular identifiers in them. TCRdb reprocessed the PCR reads via MiXCR and lists one record per CDR3 protein. The table has some 700,000 distinct CDR3 sequences, approximately 60% seen once. For this clonotype: Its antigen is unidentified.

Study results and caveats: Five or six TRBV segments, TRBV5-6, TRBV5-1 and TRBV20-1 among them, were found more frequent in patients than controls.

This CDR3 has 15 residues. Between the trimmed V and J ends, which lost 9 bases and 3 bases, there was a span of 18 bases. Germline V gene data show CDR1 as MGHRA and CDR2 as YSYEKL. The J gene is TRBJ1-5, the V gene TRBV4-1; D is possibly TRBD1 (5 bases). The source of this sequence is a girl aged 2-15 years with multiple sclerosis. The source material was blood. The CDR3 spells CASTQTGTINQPQHF. For the CDR3, the DNA is TGCGCCAGTACCCAAACCGGGACGATCAATCAGCCCCAGCATTTT.